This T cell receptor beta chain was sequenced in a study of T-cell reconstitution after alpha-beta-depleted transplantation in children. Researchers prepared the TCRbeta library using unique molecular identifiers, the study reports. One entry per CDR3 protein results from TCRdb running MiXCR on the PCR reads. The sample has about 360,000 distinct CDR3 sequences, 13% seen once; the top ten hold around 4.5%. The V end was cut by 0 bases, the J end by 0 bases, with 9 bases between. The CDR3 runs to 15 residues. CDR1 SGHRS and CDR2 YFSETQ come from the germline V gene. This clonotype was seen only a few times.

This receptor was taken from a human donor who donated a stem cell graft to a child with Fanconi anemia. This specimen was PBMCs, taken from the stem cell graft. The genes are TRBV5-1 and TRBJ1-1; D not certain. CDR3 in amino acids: CASSLARTVNTEAFF. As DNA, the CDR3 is TGCGCCAGCAGCTTGGCCAGAACGGTGAACACTGAAGCTTTCTTT.